This TCR beta chain comes out of a study of CD8+CD57+ T cells in acquired aplastic anemia. The template for TCR beta VDJ and CDR3 sequence profiling was genomic DNA. TCRdb reprocessed the reads with MiXCR, giving one entry per CDR3 protein. The data show 300,000 or so distinct CDR3 sequences, approximately 58% seen once. Individuals selected for sequencing had exhibited CD8+CD57+ cell expansion on flow cytometry. By the time of blood sampling, patients had still received no therapy. The CDR3 consists of 14 residues. In germline, CDR1 is SNHLY, CDR2 FYNNEI. V dropped 5 bases and J dropped 1 base, with 8 bases sitting between them. Findings and limits, study-wide: Patients and controls were found to share twenty-nine CD8+ CDR3 sequences.

As regards this clonotype: Its antigen is not known.

Material for sequencing was sorted CD4+, CD8+, or CD8+CD57+ T cells (not recorded which) from PBMCs. This TCR was recovered from a human donor with aplastic anemia. The V call is TRBV2, the J call TRBJ1-4; tentative D call: TRBD1 (5 bases). The CDR3 loop reads CASSLTVTNEKLFF. Written as DNA, the CDR3 is TGTGCCAGCAGTCTGACAGTAACTAATGAAAAACTGTTTTTT. Complete variable domain (other parts from reference TRBV2 and TRBJ1-4): EPEVTQTPSHQVTQMGQEVILRCVPISNHLYFYWYRQILGQKVEFLVSFYNNEISEKSEIFDDQFSVERPDGSNFTLKIRSTKLEDSAMYFCASSLTVTNEKLFFGSGTQLSVL.